Many counts were recorded for the clone carrying this TCR beta chain. As yet, its antigen is unknown. Trimming cost V 7 bases and J 1 base, with 16 bases left between them. This CDR3 is 15 amino acids long. The V gene's germline CDR1 is MNHEY and CDR2 SVGEGT. Those donors who had ophthalmopathy presented with moderate-to-severe activity, a CAS of ≥3, a NOSPECS of ≥4 and a duration under 3 months. This sample stems from a study of Graves' ophthalmopathy and Graves' hyperthyroidism. For repertoire sequencing, the TCR beta CDR3 regions were amplified from RNA transcripts. Investigators did first-round RT-PCR with HTBI primers, then second-round multiplex PCR. TCRdb reprocessed the multiplex PCR reads via MiXCR and lists one record per CDR3 protein. Counted here are about 370,000 distinct CDR3 sequences, around 19% occurring once; the ten biggest clones make up 1.5% to 2%. Regarding the study as a whole: Ophthalmopathy versus stable hyperthyroidism: 13-signature model gave around 86% sensitivity, 75% to 82% specificity. The model achieved 70.59% sensitivity and approximately 74% specificity for ophthalmopathy progression.

The J gene is TRBJ1-1, the V gene TRBV6-2 or TRBV6-3; D possibly corresponds to TRBD1 (5 bases). Sequencing was done on a sample of peripheral blood. This receptor was obtained from a woman aged 18-29 years with Graves' ophthalmopathy. This CDR3 is CASILRGPRNTEAFF. The DNA of the CDR3 is TGTGCCAGCATCCTCCGGGGACCGCGGAACACTGAAGCTTTCTTT.